A selection of T cell receptor beta chains follows, all from one sample in a study of vaccination and CD4 T cells after COVID-19. TCRdb re-analysed the PCR reads in MiXCR, keeping a single row per CDR3 protein. The sample lists fewer than 30,000 distinct CDR3 sequences; over 30% were seen once. The antigens of these receptors remain unknown. Sample: CD4+ T cells from blood, cultured in vitro, taken about 7 months after SARS-CoV-2 vaccination. These receptors were collected from a human donor who had recovered from COVID-19. Each CDR3 is given with its conserved first and last residue. The D gene is left open where the match is weak. Not all rows give a size; the values are once, few, many and, for expanded clones, a class.

V gene	clone size	D gene	J gene	CDR3 protein	CDR3 DNA
TRBV21-1	-	-	TRBJ1-2	CASSRQGGYGYTF	TGTGCCAGCAGCAGACAGGGGGGCTATGGCTACACCTTC
TRBV28	-	TRBD1	TRBJ2-1	CASSSTGVLLNEQFF	TGTGCCAGCAGTTCGACAGGGGTCCTGTTGAATGAGCAGTTCTTC
TRBV27	few	-	TRBJ2-7	CASSLGPVGYEQYF	TGTGCCAGCAGTTTGGGTCCGGTTGGTTACGAGCAGTACTTC
TRBV7-9	few	TRBD2	TRBJ2-3	CASSSGLARTITDTQYF	TGTGCCAGCAGCTCCGGACTAGCGCGAACCATCACAGATACGCAGTATTTT
TRBV6-5	-	-	TRBJ1-5	CASSSIINRPNQPQHF	TGTGCCAGCAGTTCGATAATAAACAGGCCCAATCAGCCCCAGCATTTT
TRBV20-1	-	TRBD2	TRBJ2-1	CSASLMPGLAGPGNEQFF	TGCAGTGCTAGTCTAATGCCGGGACTAGCGGGACCGGGGAATGAGCAGTTCTTC
TRBV28	few	-	TRBJ1-5	CASSGGFYWTYQHF	TGTGCCAGCAGTGGCGGGTTTTACTGGACGTACCAGCATTTT
TRBV19	few	TRBD1	TRBJ1-1	CASRSRDRGRHTEAFF	TGTGCCAGTAGAAGCCGGGACAGGGGGCGTCACACTGAAGCTTTCTTT
TRBV25-1	-	-	TRBJ2-5	CASSDPYNGQETQYF	TGTGCCAGCAGTGATCCATACAACGGCCAAGAGACCCAGTACTTC
TRBV20-1	-	-	TRBJ2-1	CSAAQGTYNEQFF	TGCAGTGCTGCACAGGGAACCTACAATGAGCAGTTCTTC
TRBV28	few	TRBD2	TRBJ2-5	CASSSPWTSGQETQYF	TGTGCCAGCAGTTCCCCCTGGACTAGCGGTCAAGAGACCCAGTACTTC
TRBV7-2	few	-	TRBJ2-1	CATSRGHGNEQFF	TGTGCCACCTCGCGGGGCCACGGCAATGAGCAGTTCTTC
TRBV28	-	-	TRBJ1-2	CASSLTQRYGYTF	TGTGCCAGCAGCTTAACCCAACGGTATGGCTACACCTTC
TRBV2	-	TRBD1	TRBJ1-5	CASRRQGEGNQPQHF	TGTGCCAGCAGAAGACAGGGGGAGGGCAATCAGCCCCAGCATTTT
TRBV7-6	-	-	TRBJ2-3	CASSFSAGTHTQYF	TGTGCCAGCAGCTTTTCGGCGGGGACCCATACGCAGTATTTT
TRBV20-1	few	TRBD2	TRBJ2-5	CSVPPGTSGRETQYF	TGCAGTGTTCCGCCCGGGACTAGCGGGAGAGAGACCCAGTACTTC
TRBV5-4	-	-	TRBJ2-5	CASSLGGRRETQYF	TGTGCCAGCAGCTTGGGGGGGAGGAGAGAGACCCAGTACTTC
TRBV20-1	-	TRBD1	TRBJ1-2	CSARHRDSYGYTF	TGCAGTGCTCGACACCGGGACAGCTATGGCTACACCTTC
TRBV6-2/TRBV6-3	-	-	TRBJ2-7	CASSYGRQSSSYEQYF	TGTGCCAGCAGTTACGGGAGACAGAGCAGCTCCTACGAGCAGTACTTC
TRBV20-1	-	-	TRBJ2-6	CSARGANVLTF	TGCAGTGCTAGAGGGGCCAACGTCCTGACTTTC
TRBV5-1	-	-	TRBJ1-6	CASSLEGYNSPLHF	TGCGCCAGCAGCTTGGAAGGGTATAATTCACCCCTCCACTTT
TRBV6-1	medium-sized	-	TRBJ1-2	CASSNSQGTNYGYTF	TGTGCCAGCAGTAATTCACAGGGAACTAACTATGGCTACACCTTC
TRBV6-5	-	-	TRBJ2-1	CASSYYGSGGYNEQFF	TGTGCCAGCAGTTATTACGGGAGTGGAGGGTACAATGAGCAGTTCTTC
TRBV28	-	-	TRBJ1-2	CASRPDVFYGYTF	TGTGCCAGCAGACCGGACGTGTTCTATGGCTACACCTTC
TRBV14	-	-	TRBJ1-2	CASSQVTEGIRGYTF	TGTGCCAGCAGCCAAGTTACCGAGGGGATCCGGGGCTACACCTTC
TRBV7-2	few	-	TRBJ2-3	CASSSGLGYTDTQYF	TGTGCCAGCAGCTCTGGTCTAGGTTACACAGATACGCAGTATTTT
TRBV18	-	TRBD1	TRBJ2-7	CASSPYRDRGREQYF	TGTGCCAGCTCACCATACCGGGACAGGGGAAGGGAGCAGTACTTC
TRBV7-2	-	-	TRBJ2-3	CASSFRPISTDTQYF	TGTGCCAGCAGCTTTCGACCTATAAGCACAGATACGCAGTATTTT
TRBV20-1	-	-	TRBJ2-3	CSARDARRESTDTQYF	TGCAGTGCTAGAGATGCTCGGCGGGAAAGCACAGATACGCAGTATTTT
TRBV7-9	-	-	TRBJ2-3	CASRPGESTDTQYF	TGTGCCAGCAGACCAGGAGAAAGCACAGATACGCAGTATTTT
TRBV20-1	few	-	TRBJ1-5	CSVGSSFSNQPQHF	TGCAGTGTAGGTAGCAGCTTTAGCAATCAGCCCCAGCATTTT
TRBV7-3	few	-	TRBJ1-2	CASSLGGRLGYTF	TGTGCCAGCAGCTTGGGGGGAAGGTTGGGCTACACCTTC
TRBV24-1	-	TRBD2	TRBJ2-7	CATSDPRAGRSHEQYF	TGTGCCACCAGTGATCCTAGAGCGGGAAGGTCCCACGAGCAGTACTTC
TRBV24-1	-	TRBD1	TRBJ1-2	CATSESGQGPSNYGYTF	TGTGCCACCAGTGAATCGGGACAGGGACCTTCTAACTATGGCTACACCTTC
TRBV20-1	-	-	TRBJ1-2	CSALDRPPYGYTF	TGCAGTGCGTTAGACAGGCCTCCTTATGGCTACACCTTC
TRBV7-9	few	TRBD2	TRBJ2-3	CASSLALTSAYTQYF	TGTGCCAGCAGCTTAGCCCTGACTAGCGCCTATACGCAGTATTTT
TRBV19	-	-	TRBJ1-1	CASSTLGTGNTEAFF	TGTGCCAGTAGTACCCTCGGGACGGGGAACACTGAAGCTTTCTTT
TRBV10-3	few	-	TRBJ1-1	CAISEAGGARTEAFF	TGTGCCATCAGTGAGGCTGGGGGGGCGCGTACTGAAGCTTTCTTT
TRBV4-1	-	-	TRBJ2-7	CASSHPRGASGGGQYF	TGCGCCAGCAGCCACCCTCGAGGGGCTAGCGGAGGGGGGCAGTACTTC
TRBV28	-	TRBD1	TRBJ2-7	CASSSDRGSYEQYF	TGTGCCAGCAGTTCGGACAGGGGTTCCTACGAGCAGTACTTC
TRBV5-1	-	-	TRBJ2-3	CASSLASTGSTDTQYF	TGCGCCAGCAGCTTGGCCTCGACGGGGAGCACAGATACGCAGTATTTT
TRBV12-3/TRBV12-4	few	TRBD1	TRBJ1-1	CASNRGPNTEAFF	TGTGCCAGCAACAGGGGGCCGAACACTGAAGCTTTCTTT
TRBV20-1	-	-	TRBJ2-1	CSARDVTSSYNEQFF	TGCAGTGCTAGAGATGTGACTAGCTCCTACAATGAGCAGTTCTTC
TRBV20-1	few	TRBD2	TRBJ2-1	CSARDRTSLNEQFF	TGCAGTGCTAGAGATCGGACTAGCCTCAATGAGCAGTTCTTC
TRBV5-4	few	-	TRBJ2-6	CASSLLGANVLTF	TGTGCCAGCAGCTTGCTTGGGGCCAACGTCCTGACTTTC
TRBV6-1	-	-	TRBJ2-7	CASSESFGRQSSYEQYF	TGTGCCAGCAGTGAATCTTTTGGTCGACAGAGCTCCTACGAGCAGTACTTC
TRBV6-5	-	-	TRBJ2-2	CASSYSKGNRVGLASNTGELFF	TGTGCCAGCAGTTACTCGAAAGGAAACAGGGTCGGGCTAGCGAGTAACACCGGGGAGCTGTTTTTT
TRBV28	-	-	TRBJ1-5	CASSYMGFSNQPQHF	TGTGCCAGCAGTTATATGGGGTTTAGCAATCAGCCCCAGCATTTT
TRBV7-8	-	TRBD1	TRBJ2-7	CASSLGGTGTYEQYF	TGTGCCAGCAGCTTAGGTGGGACAGGCACCTACGAGCAGTACTTC
TRBV15	-	TRBD1	TRBJ2-2	CATSRGGTGLGELFF	TGTGCCACCAGCAGAGGAGGGACAGGGTTAGGGGAGCTGTTTTTT
TRBV30	-	TRBD2	TRBJ2-1	CAWSVASGSNEQFF	TGTGCCTGGAGTGTAGCTAGCGGGAGTAATGAGCAGTTCTTC
TRBV7-3	-	TRBD2	TRBJ2-3	CASSFTSGSGSDTQYF	TGTGCCAGCAGCTTTACTAGCGGGAGTGGTTCAGATACGCAGTATTTT